This TCR beta chain was sequenced in a study of shared clonotypes between healthy human individuals. Study-wide results and limits: Relative to their counterparts shared across all four donors, non-shared clonotypes exhibited diminished generation probabilities.

TCRdb's table, derived via immunoSEQ multiplex PCR, lists solely in-frame clones and lacks some. The sample has around 1.9 million clones; 85% to 95% are singletons. V was trimmed by 3 bases and J by 7 bases, leaving 12 bases between them. The germline V gene has CDR1 SGHAT and CDR2 FQNNGV. The CDR3 loop spans 13 amino acids. The naive CD8 subset, CD45RO-negative cells positively selected for CCR7, excluded terminally differentiated effector memory CD45RA+ cells. With respect to this clone: Its antigen is as yet unknown.

The chain is built from TRBV11-2 and TRBJ1-1; D not certain. The receptor was isolated from a young man in good health. Some clones in this sample may be carry-over from other donors' samples. Sequencing input: naive CD8+ T cells from PBMCs. The CDR3 sequence is CASSFGRRIEAFF. Written as DNA, the CDR3 is TGTGCCAGCAGCTTCGGACGGCGAATTGAAGCTTTCTTT.